These 9 T cell receptor beta chains were all obtained from the same sample, sequenced in a study of blood T cell repertoires in COVID-19. Generated by immunoSEQ multiplex PCR, the TCRdb table keeps only in-frame clones and is missing some. The sample consists of around 320,000 clones, roughly 90% of them appearing once. The sequencing sample was made of PBMCs or T cells enriched from blood (not recorded which). The receptor source for this set is a woman aged 25 to 39 who had been exposed to COVID-19.

The chain is built from TRBV27 and TRBJ1-3; 7 bases map to TRBD1. The length of the CDR3 is 14 residues. V lost 8 bases and J lost 4; bases outside the gene matches: 8. Germline V gives CDR1 MNHEY, CDR2 SMNVEV (reference sequence). CDR3 amino acids: CASAFTGAGNTIYF. The CDR3 DNA sequence: TGTGCCAGCGCCTTTACAGGGGCCGGAAACACCATATATTTT.

This sequence joins TRBV11-3 and TRBJ2-3; D call uncertain. Between the trimmed V and J ends, which lost 2 bases and 2 bases, there was a span of 8 bases. Germline CDR1 and CDR2: SGHNT and YENEEA. The length of the CDR3 is 14 residues. The CDR3 region has the DNA TGTGCCAGCAGCTTACGGTCGCACACAGATACGCAGTATTTT. Encoded protein: CASSLRSHTDTQYF.

The chain is built from TRBV29-1 and TRBJ1-1, with D perhaps TRBD1 (5 bases). Between the trimmed V and J ends, which lost 4 bases and 0 bases, there was a span of 12 bases. Germline lookup yields CDR1 SQVTM and CDR2 ANQGSEA. The CDR3 length is 14 residues. The CDR3 coding sequence is TGCAGCGTTGGACGACAGAGCATGAACACTGAAGCTTTCTTT. The encoded protein is CSVGRQSMNTEAFF.

The rearrangement joins TRBV5-1 to TRBJ1-1; maybe TRBD1 (5 bases). Per germline, CDR1 SGHRS and CDR2 YFSETQ. The CDR3 has 14 residues. V lost 4 bases to trimming and J lost 0 bases, with 10 bases between them. DNA for the CDR3: TGCGCCAGCAGCCCGGGGGGAATGAACACTGAAGCTTTCTTT. Its protein product is CASSPGGMNTEAFF.

V gene TRBV27 combines with J gene TRBJ1-5; D not certain. CDR1 and CDR2 from the germline V gene are MNHEY and SMNVEV (reference sequence). The CDR3 runs 14 residues. V lost 7 bases to trimming and J lost 1 base, with 11 bases between them. In DNA form, the CDR3 reads TGTGCCAGCACCCGGAGAGGGAGCAATCAGCCCCAGCATTTT. Translation gives CASTRRGSNQPQHF.

The J gene is TRBJ2-6, the V gene TRBV5-6; D unclear. Germline-derived CDR1 and CDR2 are SGHDT and YYEEEE. The CDR3 spans 16 residues. Trimming removed 0 bases from V and 6 bases from J, with 13 bases in between. In nucleotides, the CDR3 is TGTGCCAGCAGCTTGGCCGGGTCCCGTGCGGCCAACGTCCTGACTTTC. Protein: CASSLAGSRAANVLTF.

The rearrangement uses TRBV11-2 and TRBJ2-5; 9 nucleotides match TRBD1. Germline V CDR1 and CDR2: SGHAT, FQNNGV. CDR3 length: 13 residues. V lost 6 bases, J lost 5 bases, and 4 bases stayed unmatched. CDR3 amino acids: CASRRQGVETQYF. The DNA for the CDR3 is TGTGCCAGCAGGCGACAGGGGGTTGAGACCCAGTACTTC. Variable domain in full (rest from reference TRBV11-2 and TRBJ2-5): EAGVAQSPRYKIIEKRQSVAFWCNPISGHATLYWYQQILGQGPKLLIQFQNNGVVDDSQLPKDRFSAERLKGVDSTLKIQPAKLEDSAVYLCASRRQGVETQYFGPGTRLLVL.

This clone has a single count. This chain joins TRBV9 and TRBJ1-2, with a tentative D call TRBD1 (5 bases). The CDR3 runs to 15 residues. CDR1 and CDR2 from the germline V gene are SGDLS and YYNGEE. Trimming shortened V by 4 bases and J by 4 bases, and 17 bases separated the two germline ends. Here the CDR3 reads CASSPTGGVLYGYTF. The CDR3 DNA reads as TGTGCCAGCAGCCCGACGGGAGGGGTTCTCTATGGCTACACCTTC.

The rearrangement joins TRBV4-2 to TRBJ2-7, with D unresolved. Between the trimmed V and J ends, which lost 8 bases and 1 base, there was a span of 12 bases. The length of the CDR3 is 13 residues. Germline-derived CDR1 and CDR2 are LGHNA and YNFKEQ. The CDR3 reads CASADSRSYEQYF. CDR3 bases: TGTGCCAGCGCCGATAGCCGATCCTACGAGCAGTACTTC.